Included here is one TCR beta chain sequence, with context. Its antigen is undetermined. Researchers reported sorting CD4+ naive, central memory, regulatory and stem cell-like memory cells via CD45RO/CCR7/CD25/CD127/CD95/CD27. Sequencing targeted expressed TCRB transcripts, as all isolated RNA had been reverse transcribed. Profiled with immunoSEQ multiplex PCR; TCRdb holds only in-frame clones, not every one. The sample records over 150,000 clones, 9% to 12% being singletons. The data were obtained in a study of beta chain features in type 1 diabetes. Study overall: Regarding age, gender and cell yields, patients proved similar to healthy donors.

Study-wide results and caveats: The study found moderately but significantly shorter TCRB CDR3s in all four CD4+ subsets of Type 1 diabetes patients.

The receptor comes from a man aged 25 to 45 with type 1 diabetes. Sample: central memory CD4+ T cells from blood.

CDR3 sequence (DNA): TGTGCCAGTTTACCCGGGACAGGGGTTCCCGAGCAGTACTTC. Its protein product is CASLPGTGVPEQYF. The chain links TRBV28 to TRBJ2-7, with 10 bases aligning to TRBD1. The germline V gene encodes CDR1 MDHEN and CDR2 SYDVKM. J lost 6 bases, V lost 9 bases, and 11 bases had no gene match. This CDR3 is 14 amino acids long.